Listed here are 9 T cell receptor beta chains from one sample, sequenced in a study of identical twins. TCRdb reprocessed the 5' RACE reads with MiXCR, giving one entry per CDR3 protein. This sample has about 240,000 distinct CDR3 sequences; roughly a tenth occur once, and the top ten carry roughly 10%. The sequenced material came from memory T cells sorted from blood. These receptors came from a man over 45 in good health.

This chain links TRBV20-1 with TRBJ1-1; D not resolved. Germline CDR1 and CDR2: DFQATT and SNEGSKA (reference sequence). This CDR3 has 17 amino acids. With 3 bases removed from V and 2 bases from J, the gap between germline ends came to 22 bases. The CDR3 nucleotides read TGCAGTGCTAGGGCCTACGAGAAGGTGGCAATTAACACTGAAGCTTTCTTT. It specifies CSARAYEKVAINTEAFF.

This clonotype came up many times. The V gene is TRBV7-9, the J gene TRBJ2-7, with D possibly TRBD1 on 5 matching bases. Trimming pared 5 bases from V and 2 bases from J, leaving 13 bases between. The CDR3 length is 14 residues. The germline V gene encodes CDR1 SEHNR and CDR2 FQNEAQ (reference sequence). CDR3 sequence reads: CASSPTELTYEQYF. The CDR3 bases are TGTGCCAGCAGCCCGACAGAGCTTACCTACGAGCAGTACTTC.

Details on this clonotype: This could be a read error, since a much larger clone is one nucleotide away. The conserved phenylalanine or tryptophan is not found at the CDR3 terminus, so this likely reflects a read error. As DNA, the CDR3 is TGCAGTGCTAGCCCCGTGACAGGGAATCAGCCCCAGCATTTG. It translates to CSASPVTGNQPQHL. The V call is TRBV20-1, the J call TRBJ1-5, with TRBD1 identical over 7 bases. Per germline, CDR1 DFQATT and CDR2 SNEGSKA (reference sequence). V was pared by 3 bases and J by 4 bases, with 6 bases of the junction left unmatched. The CDR3 loop spans 14 amino acids.

The CDR3 region has the DNA TGTGCCAGCAGCTTAGCCGGGACCCGCACAGATACGCAGTATTTT. It specifies CASSLAGTRTDTQYF. The chain employs TRBV7-2 and TRBJ2-3; D may be TRBD1 or TRBD2 (5 bases each). The V and J ends lost 0 bases and 1 base respectively, with 8 bases between them. The CDR3 length is 15 residues. The germline gives CDR1 SGHTA, CDR2 FQGNSA. The full variable domain, completed using reference TRBV7-2 and TRBJ2-3, is GAGVSQSPSNKVTEKGKDVELRCDPISGHTALYWYRQSLGQGLEFLIYFQGNSAPDKSGLPSDRFSAERTGGSVSTLTIQRTQQEDSAVYLCASSLAGTRTDTQYFGPGTRLTVL.

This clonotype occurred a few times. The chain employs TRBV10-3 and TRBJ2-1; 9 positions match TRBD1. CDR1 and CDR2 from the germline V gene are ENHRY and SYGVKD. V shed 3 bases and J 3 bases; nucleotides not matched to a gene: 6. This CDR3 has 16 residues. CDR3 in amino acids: CAISDADRGFYNEQFF. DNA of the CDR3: TGTGCCATCAGTGATGCGGACAGGGGATTCTACAATGAGCAGTTCTTC.

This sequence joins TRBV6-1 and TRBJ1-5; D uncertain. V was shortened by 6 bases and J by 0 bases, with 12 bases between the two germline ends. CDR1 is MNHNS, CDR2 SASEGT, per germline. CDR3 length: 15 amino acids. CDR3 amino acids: CASRGSRSSNQPQHF. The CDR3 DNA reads TGTGCCAGCAGGGGAAGCAGGAGTAGCAATCAGCCCCAGCATTTT.

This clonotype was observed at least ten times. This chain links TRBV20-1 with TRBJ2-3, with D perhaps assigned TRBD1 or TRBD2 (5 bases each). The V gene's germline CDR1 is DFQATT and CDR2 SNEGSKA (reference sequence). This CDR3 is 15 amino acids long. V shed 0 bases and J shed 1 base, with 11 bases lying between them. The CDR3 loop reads CSARDPRGGTDTQYF. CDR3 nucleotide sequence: TGCAGTGCTAGAGATCCGAGGGGCGGCACAGATACGCAGTATTTT.

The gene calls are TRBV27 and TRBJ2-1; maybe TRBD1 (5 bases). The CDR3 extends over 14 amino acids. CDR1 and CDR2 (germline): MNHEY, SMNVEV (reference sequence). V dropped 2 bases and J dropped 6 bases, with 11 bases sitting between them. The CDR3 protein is CASSLEQAINEQFF. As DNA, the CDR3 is TGTGCCAGCAGTTTAGAACAGGCCATCAATGAGCAGTTCTTC.

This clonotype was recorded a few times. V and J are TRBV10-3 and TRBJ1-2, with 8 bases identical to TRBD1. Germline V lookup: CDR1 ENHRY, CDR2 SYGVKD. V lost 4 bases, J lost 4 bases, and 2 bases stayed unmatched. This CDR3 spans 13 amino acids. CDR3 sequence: CAISGQGAYGYTF. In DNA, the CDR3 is TGTGCCATCAGTGGCCAGGGGGCCTATGGCTACACCTTC.